Reported below is one TCR beta chain. Antigen: not known. The sample has other DNA sequences that encode this CDR3 too. Assay used: immunoSEQ multiplex PCR; TCRdb lists only in-frame clones, some missing. The top ten clones hold 0.5% to 0.6% of a sample with some 1,100,000 clones, around 78% of them seen once. The source of the sample is a study of shared clonotypes between healthy human individuals. Study-level results: Some naive CD4 clonotypes, around 5%, turned up in common across several donors.

Germline CDR1 is SQVTM and CDR2 is ANQGSEA. Trimming took 3 bases from V and 4 from J, leaving 8 bases between them. The CDR3 is 12 residues long. The TCR originated in a man younger than 35 in good health. Some clones in this sample may be carry-over from other donors' samples. The rearrangement uses TRBV29-1 and TRBJ2-3; TRBD2 is a possible D gene (6 bases). The specimen sequenced was memory CD4+ T cells from PBMCs. Specified subset: CD45RA-negative fraction. Here the CDR3 DNA reads TGCAGCGTTGATACGGGAGCAGATACGCAGTATTTT. Amino acids: CSVDTGADTQYF.